Listed below are T cell receptor beta chains from one sample, sequenced in a study of blood T cell repertoires in COVID-19. Repertoires were generated with immunoSEQ multiplex PCR, while TCRdb's copy carries only in-frame clones and drops some. There are more than 150,000 clones in the sample; about 83% occur only once, and 0.8% to 1% lies in the top ten. The sequenced sample consisted of peripheral blood. The receptors here all came from a woman in her late teens or twenties who had recovered from COVID-19. CDR3s include the opening cysteine and the closing phenylalanine or tryptophan. The order of the fields is D gene, clone size, V gene, J gene, CDR3 DNA, CDR3 protein. The D gene is left open where the match is weak. The size field is filled for only some rows; it gives once, few, many or a size class.

.,.,TRBV6-2/TRBV6-3,TRBJ1-5,TGTGCCAGCAGTTTTCTGCGGGACCCCCCGTGGCAGCCCCAGCATTTT,CASSFLRDPPWQPQHF
.,.,TRBV19,TRBJ1-6,TGTGCCAGTATTGGACAGCTGAATTCACCCCTCCACTTT,CASIGQLNSPLHF
.,few,TRBV3-1/TRBV3-2,TRBJ1-2,TGTGCCAGCAGCCAAGAACCGGGAGGAAACACCTTC,CASSQEPGGNTF
TRBD1,.,TRBV7-3,TRBJ2-1,TGTGCCAGCAGTTATAGACAGGGGGGGTACAATGAGCAGTTCTTC,CASSYRQGGYNEQFF
TRBD2,.,TRBV3-1/TRBV3-2,TRBJ2-5,TGTGCCAGCAGCTCCCTAGGGGCCGGGACTAGTAGAGAGACCCAGTACTTC,CASSSLGAGTSRETQYF
TRBD1,.,TRBV7-8,TRBJ1-5,TGTGCCAGCAGCTTAGGGAGGCAGGGGGCATTACAGCCCCAGCATTTT,CASSLGRQGALQPQHF
.,.,TRBV19,TRBJ1-1,TGTGCCAGTAGCCTGTCAGGGTGGGGCACTGAAGCTTTCTTT,CASSLSGWGTEAFF
.,once,TRBV6-2/TRBV6-3,TRBJ2-4,TGTGCCAGCAGTGCCAGGATGGGGAGTGGAAACATTCAGTACTTC,CASSARMGSGNIQYF
TRBD1,.,TRBV6-1,TRBJ1-2,TGTGCCAGCAGTCCGACAGGGGATAACTATGGCTACACCTTC,CASSPTGDNYGYTF
.,.,TRBV25-1,TRBJ1-3,TGTGCCAGCAGTGGACTTTACGGCATAGACACCATATATTTT,CASSGLYGIDTIYF
.,.,TRBV29-1,TRBJ1-2,TGCAGCGTAGAGGGAGTAGCAGGGGCCAACTATGGCTACACCTTC,CSVEGVAGANYGYTF
TRBD1,.,TRBV19,TRBJ2-1,TGTGCCAGTATCGGACAGGGGGCCGTCAATGAGCAGTTCTTC,CASIGQGAVNEQFF
.,.,TRBV7-2,TRBJ2-1,TGTGCCAGCAGCCTGGAGCGGCTCTCCTACAATGAGCAGTTCTTC,CASSLERLSYNEQFF
.,.,TRBV24-1,TRBJ1-5,TGTGCCACCAGTGAATCGCCAGGGGTCGGGCGTAGAGGCAATCAGCCCCAGCATTTT,CATSESPGVGRRGNQPQHF
TRBD1,.,TRBV24-1,TRBJ2-5,TGTGCCACCAGTGGTACAGGGGGCCAAGAGACCCAGTACTTC,CATSGTGGQETQYF
TRBD1,.,TRBV11-3,TRBJ2-2,TGTGCCAGCAGCTCCCACGAGGGGCAGGGGGCCGGGGAGCTGTTTTTT,CASSSHEGQGAGELFF
TRBD1,once,TRBV10-3,TRBJ1-1,TGTGCCATCGGACAGGGGAGATCTGAAGCTTTCTTT,CAIGQGRSEAFF
.,.,TRBV5-5,TRBJ1-2,TGTGCCAGCAGCGGTCAGGCGCTAAACTATGGCTACACCTTC,CASSGQALNYGYTF
.,.,TRBV5-8,TRBJ2-5,TGTGCCAGCAGCTCAGGTGCCGGCAGGGGTGACCAAGAGACCCAGTACTTC,CASSSGAGRGDQETQYF
TRBD1,.,TRBV25-1,TRBJ1-4,TGTGCCAGCAGTGAGGCAGGGGGTGAAAAACTGTTTTTT,CASSEAGGEKLFF
.,.,TRBV10-2,TRBJ1-2,TGCGCCAGCAGTGATGACAGTCTCTATGGCTACACCTTC,CASSDDSLYGYTF
.,.,TRBV6-5,TRBJ2-3,TGTGCCAGCAGTTACTCGGCCTTCGTCACAGATACGCAGTATTTT,CASSYSAFVTDTQYF
.,.,TRBV5-1,TRBJ2-3,TGCGCCAGCAGCTTGGCGTACAGGTATGAAGATACGCAGTATTTT,CASSLAYRYEDTQYF
.,.,TRBV7-2,TRBJ2-5,TGTGCCAGCAGCTTAGCCCCGACTGGAATCGGGGAGACCCAGTACTTC,CASSLAPTGIGETQYF
.,.,TRBV5-1,TRBJ1-6,TGCGCCAGCAGCTTACAGGGACGAAATTCACCCCTCCACTTT,CASSLQGRNSPLHF
.,few,TRBV9,TRBJ1-1,TGTGCCAGCAGCCCAGGATATGTGAACACTGAAGCTTTCTTT,CASSPGYVNTEAFF
.,once,TRBV18,TRBJ2-1,TGTGCCAGCTCACCGCGGGGGACAGGCTACAATGAGCAGTTCTTC,CASSPRGTGYNEQFF
.,.,TRBV14,TRBJ2-3,TGTGCCAGCAGCCCATACGAGCCAGCGCCCACGCAGTATTTT,CASSPYEPAPTQYF
.,.,TRBV7-6,TRBJ2-3,TGTGCCAGCAGCTTTGAAGCGGGCCCAGCGGATACGCAGTATTTT,CASSFEAGPADTQYF
.,.,TRBV7-9,TRBJ1-2,TGTGCCAGCAGCTTAGGGTTAGGTTCAGGGCCCCTCAGAGACTATGGCTACACCTTC,CASSLGLGSGPLRDYGYTF
TRBD2,.,TRBV4-3,TRBJ2-7,TGCGCCAGCAGCCAAGAGGAGGACCCTAGCGGGGGTTACGAGCAGTACTTC,CASSQEEDPSGGYEQYF
.,.,TRBV21-1,TRBJ2-1,TGTGCCAGCAGCAAAGCGGGAGGGCCTCTGAGTGAGCAGTTCTTC,CASSKAGGPLSEQFF
TRBD1,.,TRBV10-3,TRBJ1-1,TGTGCCATCACAGTTGTTCAGGGGGCATCTGAAGCTTTCTTT,CAITVVQGASEAFF
.,once,TRBV6-1,TRBJ2-1,TGTGCCAGCAGTGAATTTTTGTATAATGAGCAGTTCTTC,CASSEFLYNEQFF
.,.,TRBV12-5,TRBJ1-1,TGTGCTAGTGGTTTGGAATTTGGCAGGAGGGGAACTGAAGCTTTCTTT,CASGLEFGRRGTEAFF
TRBD2,once,TRBV5-1,TRBJ2-4,TGCGCCAGCCGGACTAGCTGGGAAAACATTCAGTACTTC,CASRTSWENIQYF
TRBD2,once,TRBV7-8,TRBJ2-3,TGTGCCAGCAGCCTTAGCGGGGGGGCTATAACAGATACGCAGTATTTT,CASSLSGGAITDTQYF
.,.,TRBV7-2,TRBJ1-1,TGTGCCAGCAGCTTAGGGTTAGGCGGTGAAGCTTTCTTT,CASSLGLGGEAFF
TRBD1,.,TRBV11-2,TRBJ1-4,TGTGCCAGCAGCCACCGGGACAGTGAAAAACTGTTTTTT,CASSHRDSEKLFF
.,.,TRBV29-1,TRBJ2-2,TGCAGCGTTGGGGGAGCCAACACCGGGGAGCTGTTTTTT,CSVGGANTGELFF
.,once,TRBV7-9,TRBJ1-2,TGTGCCAGCAGCGAATCCGGGGGTTGGGGCTACACCTTC,CASSESGGWGYTF
.,.,TRBV13,TRBJ2-3,TGTGCCAGCAGCATACGGACTCGAACAGATACGCAGTATTTT,CASSIRTRTDTQYF
.,.,TRBV29-1,TRBJ2-3,TGCAGCGCCACTGAGAGGCTGAGCACAGATACGCAGTATTTT,CSATERLSTDTQYF
TRBD1,once,TRBV4-3,TRBJ1-3,TGCGCCAGCAGCCAAGTTGCTGGACAGGGCTCAGGAAACACCATATATTTT,CASSQVAGQGSGNTIYF
.,.,TRBV4-1,TRBJ1-1,TGCGCCAGCAGCCAGGGGCAGACCACTGAAGCTTTCTTT,CASSQGQTTEAFF
.,.,TRBV11-2,TRBJ2-2,TGTGCCAGCAGCTTCGTACAGTCACTCACCGGAGGGGAGCTGTTTTTT,CASSFVQSLTGGELFF
TRBD1,once,TRBV25-1,TRBJ1-5,TGTGCCAGCAGTGAATTGGACAGGGACGATCAGCCCCAGCATTTT,CASSELDRDDQPQHF
TRBD2,.,TRBV5-1,TRBJ2-1,TGCGCCAGCAGCCCCGGGACTAGCGGGAGCCCCCGGCCAGGCAATGAGCAGTTCTTC,CASSPGTSGSPRPGNEQFF
.,.,TRBV6-2/TRBV6-3,TRBJ1-4,TGTGCCAGCAGCGAGCCCCACCTTGAACTGTTTTTT,CASSEPHLELFF
.,.,TRBV7-9,TRBJ2-3,TGTGCCAGCAGCTTAACTCGGCCCACTCTCTGGATAAGCGCAGATACGCAGTATTTT,CASSLTRPTLWISADTQYF
TRBD1,.,TRBV4-1,TRBJ2-4,TGCGCCAGCAGCCAAGAAGGGACAGGACTAGCCAAAAACATTCAGTACTTC,CASSQEGTGLAKNIQYF
TRBD1,.,TRBV2,TRBJ1-5,TGTGCCAGCAGGGGACAGGTGAGCAATCAGCCCCAGCATTTT,CASRGQVSNQPQHF